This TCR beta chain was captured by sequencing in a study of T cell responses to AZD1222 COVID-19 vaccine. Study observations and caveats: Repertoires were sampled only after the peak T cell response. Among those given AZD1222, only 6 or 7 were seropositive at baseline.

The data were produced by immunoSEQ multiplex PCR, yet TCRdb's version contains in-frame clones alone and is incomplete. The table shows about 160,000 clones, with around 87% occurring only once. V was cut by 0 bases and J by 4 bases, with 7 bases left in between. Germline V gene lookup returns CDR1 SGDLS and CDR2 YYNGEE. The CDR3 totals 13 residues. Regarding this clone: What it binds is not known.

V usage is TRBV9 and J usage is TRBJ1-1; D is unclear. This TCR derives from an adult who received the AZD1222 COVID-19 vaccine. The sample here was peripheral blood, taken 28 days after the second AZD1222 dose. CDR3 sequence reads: CASSVAVGTEAFF. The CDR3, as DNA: TGTGCCAGCAGCGTAGCCGTAGGCACTGAAGCTTTCTTT.